The rows below give T cell receptor beta chains drawn from one sample of a study of a mutant IDH1 vaccine in newly diagnosed glioma. No antigen is known for these receptors. Clones were read by immunoSEQ multiplex PCR, and TCRdb kept only the in-frame ones, dropping some. The sample records more than 50,000 clones, almost 65% being singletons. Sequenced here: peripheral blood mononuclear cells (PBMCs), sampled from a glioma patient whose treatment included an IDH1 peptide vaccine. These receptors were collected from a man aged 40-49 years with glioma. Some clones in this sample may be carry-over from other donors' samples. Both conserved end residues are part of each CDR3. The D gene is left open where the match is weak. Size values are once, few and many counts, or a class for expanded clones, and some rows have none.

TRBV2	.	TRBJ2-2	TRBD1	TGTGCCAGCAGTGGGGACAGGGGCTATAACACCGGGGAGCTGTTTTTT	CASSGDRGYNTGELFF
TRBV2	.	TRBJ1-2	TRBD1	TGTGCCAGCAGTGTTCGGCAGGGGGACGGCTACACCTTC	CASSVRQGDGYTF
TRBV10-1	.	TRBJ2-2	.	TGCGCCAGCGCTAAGAACACCGGGGAGCTGTTTTTT	CASAKNTGELFF
TRBV10-1	.	TRBJ1-3	TRBD1	TGCGCCAGCAGTGGGACAGGGGAAGGCGGAAACACCATATATTTT	CASSGTGEGGNTIYF
TRBV13	.	TRBJ1-1	.	TGTGCCAGCAGCTTAACGGAGTTTACTGAAGCTTTCTTT	CASSLTEFTEAFF
TRBV19	.	TRBJ1-6	TRBD1	TGTGCCAGTAGTAGAGACAGGGGCAATATTTCACCCCTCCACTTT	CASSRDRGNISPLHF
TRBV29-1	few	TRBJ2-2	TRBD1	TGCAGCGCATATGGGACAGCATTCACCGGGGAGCTGTTTTTT	CSAYGTAFTGELFF
TRBV21-1	.	TRBJ2-7	.	TGTGCCAGCAGCAAATGTCTAGCGGGAGTTATCTCCTACGAGCAGTACTTC	CASSKCLAGVISYEQYF
TRBV7-9	.	TRBJ2-2	TRBD1	TGTGCCAGCAGCTTAGAACAGGGGGCGGTCACCGGGGAGCTGTTTTTT	CASSLEQGAVTGELFF
TRBV2	.	TRBJ1-5	.	TGTGCCAGCAGTGCATCTTCTGGAAATCAGCCCCAGCATTTT	CASSASSGNQPQHF
TRBV5-5	.	TRBJ1-5	TRBD1	TGTGCCAGCAGCTTACAGGGGGGTAGCAATCAGCCCCAGCATTTT	CASSLQGGSNQPQHF
TRBV9	once	TRBJ2-2	TRBD2	TGTGCCAGCAGCAGAGGGGGTAGCGGGGGGCTTAACACCGGGGAGCTGTTTTTT	CASSRGGSGGLNTGELFF
TRBV18	.	TRBJ1-2	.	TGTGCCAGCTCTCCCGGGACGAGCTATGGCTACACCTTC	CASSPGTSYGYTF
TRBV5-6	.	TRBJ2-4	.	TGTGCCAGCAGCTCCCTGGGGGTGAGGATTCAGTACTTC	CASSSLGVRIQYF
TRBV2	.	TRBJ1-2	.	TGTGCCAGCACTAAGGGGGGTGGCTACACCTTC	CASTKGGGYTF
TRBV30	.	TRBJ2-1	TRBD1	TGTGCCTGGGGACAGGGTGGGGATGAGCAGTTCTTC	CAWGQGGDEQFF
TRBV12-5	few	TRBJ2-2	.	TGTGCTAGTGAACCTGGGACATCAAACACCGGGGAGCTGTTTTTT	CASEPGTSNTGELFF
TRBV15	.	TRBJ1-1	.	TGTGCCACCAGCAGGGGGCTCGAGACTGAAGCTTTCTTT	CATSRGLETEAFF
TRBV5-1	.	TRBJ2-5	.	TGCGCCAGCAGCTTGGCAGGGACCCAAGAGACCCAGTACTTC	CASSLAGTQETQYF
TRBV2	.	TRBJ1-5	.	TGTGCCAGCAGTGGCACCGAGGGTCAGCCCCAGCATTTT	CASSGTEGQPQHF
TRBV4-1	few	TRBJ1-5	.	TGCGCCAGCGGTGAGACAGAGAATCAGCCCCAGCATTTT	CASGETENQPQHF
TRBV7-8	.	TRBJ2-7	TRBD2	TGTGCCAGCAGCTTAGGGGGGGGAGTCTACGAGCAGTACTTC	CASSLGGGVYEQYF
TRBV6-1	.	TRBJ1-2	TRBD1	TGTGCCAGCACTCCTCTAGGGGGCGCAGGCTATGGCTACACCTTC	CASTPLGGAGYGYTF
TRBV6-1	.	TRBJ1-5	TRBD1	TGTGCCAGCAGAGATACAGGGGGCGGTCAGCCCCAGCATTTT	CASRDTGGGQPQHF
TRBV7-9	.	TRBJ2-3	TRBD2	TGTGCCAGCACTCGGGTGGGGGGGGAAAGCACAGATACGCAGTATTTT	CASTRVGGESTDTQYF
TRBV7-9	.	TRBJ2-1	TRBD1	TGTGCCAGCAGCGGCCAGACAGGGTTCTCCTACAATGAGCAGTTCTTC	CASSGQTGFSYNEQFF
TRBV30	.	TRBJ2-1	TRBD2	TGTGCCTGGGATCTAGCGGGGGGGCGGAATGAGCAGTTCTTC	CAWDLAGGRNEQFF
TRBV30	.	TRBJ1-2	.	TGTGCCTGGGGGGGCGCGGGATATGGCTACACCTTC	CAWGGAGYGYTF
TRBV30	.	TRBJ1-1	.	TGTGCCTACATCCGGTGGGAGATGAACACTGAAGCTTTCTTT	CAYIRWEMNTEAFF
TRBV27	once	TRBJ2-2	.	TGTGCCAGCAGCCGCGACAGGATACCGTTCGCGAACACCGGGGAGCTGTTTTTT	CASSRDRIPFANTGELFF
TRBV27	.	TRBJ1-2	.	TGTGCCAGCAGCCTGGCAGGTTCTCCCCCTCCTGGCTACACCTTC	CASSLAGSPPPGYTF
TRBV29-1	.	TRBJ1-2	TRBD1	TGCAGCGTTGAAGTCCTAGGACAGGCCTATGGCTACACCTTC	CSVEVLGQAYGYTF
TRBV7-9	few	TRBJ1-3	.	TGTGCCAGCAGCCCGGGGACTGGAAACACCATATATTTT	CASSPGTGNTIYF
TRBV6-1	few	TRBJ1-3	.	TGTGCCAGCAGTGAACTCCCCCCGCACGTTTACTCTGGAAACACCATATATTTT	CASSELPPHVYSGNTIYF
TRBV5-4	.	TRBJ2-3	TRBD2	TGTGCCAGCAGCCCGACTAGCGGGGGGGTGGATACGCAGTATTTT	CASSPTSGGVDTQYF
TRBV29-1	.	TRBJ2-1	.	TGCAGCGTTGAGGGGAACCACAATGAGCAGTTCTTC	CSVEGNHNEQFF
TRBV19	.	TRBJ2-7	.	TGTGCCAGTATGACGACCGTTTACCCCTACGAGCAGTACTTC	CASMTTVYPYEQYF
TRBV11-2	.	TRBJ1-2	.	TGTGCCAGCAGCTTGGGGTCCTATGGCTACACCTTC	CASSLGSYGYTF